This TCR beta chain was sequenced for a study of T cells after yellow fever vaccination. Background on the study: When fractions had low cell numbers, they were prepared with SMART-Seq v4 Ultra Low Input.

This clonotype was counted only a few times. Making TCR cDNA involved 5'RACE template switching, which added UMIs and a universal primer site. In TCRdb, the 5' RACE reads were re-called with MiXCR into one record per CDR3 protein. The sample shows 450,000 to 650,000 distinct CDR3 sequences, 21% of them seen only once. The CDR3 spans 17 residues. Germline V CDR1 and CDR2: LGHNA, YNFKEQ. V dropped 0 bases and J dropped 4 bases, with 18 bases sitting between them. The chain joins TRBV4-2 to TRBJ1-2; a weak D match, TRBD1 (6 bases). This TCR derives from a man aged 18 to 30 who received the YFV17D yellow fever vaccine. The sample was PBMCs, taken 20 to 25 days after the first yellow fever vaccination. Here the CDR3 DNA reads TGTGCCAGCAGCCAAGATCTTCAAGGGGGGACCTCCTATGGCTACACCTTC. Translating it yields CASSQDLQGGTSYGYTF.